Sequencing of this T cell receptor (beta chain) was carried out in a study of blood T cell repertoires in COVID-19. Study as a whole: The United States, Italy and Spain were the sources of the acute and convalescent COVID-19 samples. The cDNA or gDNA used as material had been derived from T cells, B-cell-depleted T cells, or PBMCs.

Germline assignment: CDR1 SGHNT and CDR2 YYREEE (reference sequence). The CDR3 contains 14 residues. After removal of 4 bases from V and 9 bases from J, the junction contained 5 bases not matched to a gene. Authors' processing steps: Estimation of nucleated cell counts was performed using reference gene primer amplification. Some clones are missing from TCRdb's copy, which holds only in-frame ones; the method was immunoSEQ multiplex PCR. The V and J calls and clone size are taken from that table; D and trimming were inferred from the DNA. This sample has 77,000 or so clones; about 74% occur once, and the top ten carry 2% to 3%.

This TCR derives from a human donor with acute or convalescent COVID-19. The donor label of this sample is uncertain. V is TRBV5-4 and J is TRBJ1-6; TRBD1 agrees at 9 bases. The sequenced sample consisted of peripheral blood. The CDR3 loop is CASSGQGKGSPLHF. The CDR3 DNA follows: TGTGCCAGCAGCGGACAGGGGAAAGGTTCACCCCTCCACTTT.